This entry lists 26 T cell receptor beta chains sequenced from one sample in a study of technical replicates of blood from a few donors. Produced via immunoSEQ multiplex PCR; TCRdb's table is partial and in-frame only. The sample has 70,000 or so clones, over 75% seen once. Material: PBMCs. All receptors come from a human donor in good health. Some clones in this sample may be carry-over from other donors' samples.

This clone has more than one count but fewer than ten. The J gene is TRBJ2-7, the V gene TRBV14; TRBD1 might be the D (6 bases). This CDR3 spans 17 amino acids. CDR1 and CDR2 (germline): SGHDN, FVKESK. With 1 base removed from V and 0 bases from J, the gap between germline ends came to 16 bases. The CDR3 loop reads CASSQGVLRGGSYEQYF. The CDR3 DNA follows: TGTGCCAGCAGCCAAGGAGTCCTTAGAGGGGGCTCCTACGAGCAGTACTTC.

The CDR3 DNA is TGTGCCAGCAGGACTAGTACCATGAATGAGCAGTTCTTC. Its protein product is CASRTSTMNEQFF. The chain carries TRBV6-5 and TRBJ2-1, with D possibly TRBD2 on 6 matching bases. Germline values: CDR1 MNHEY, CDR2 SVGAGI. The ends were cut back, 6 bases at V and 7 bases at J, with 13 bases in the middle. This CDR3 region has 13 residues.

In the case of this clone: Other DNA variants within this sample encode the same CDR3. The chain has TRBV9 and TRBJ1-4; D might be TRBD1 (5 bases). The CDR3 runs 15 residues. The germline gives CDR1 SGDLS, CDR2 YYNGEE. With 1 base removed from V and 4 bases from J, the gap between germline ends came to 11 bases. The CDR3 loop is CASSVRQGVNEKLFF. CDR3 coding DNA: TGTGCCAGCAGCGTACGGCAGGGTGTTAATGAAAAACTGTTTTTT.

The genes are TRBV6-6 and TRBJ2-3, with 8 bases identical to TRBD1. With 7 bases clipped from V and 2 bases from J, the junction kept 5 bases outside the gene matches. Germline V CDR1 and CDR2: MNHNY, SVGAGI (reference sequence). The CDR3 contains 14 residues. The CDR3 region is CASNRDRPTDTQYF. DNA for the CDR3: TGTGCCAGCAACCGGGACAGGCCCACAGATACGCAGTATTTT.

This clone was counted only a few times. The V call is TRBV6-5, the J call TRBJ2-7, with 9 bases matching TRBD1. Germline V gene data show CDR1 as MNHEY and CDR2 as SVGAGI. The J segment lost 4 bases and the V segment lost 6 bases, leaving 7 bases of the junction unmatched. The CDR3 loop spans 14 amino acids. CDR3 loop: CASREGTGKYEQYF. CDR3 nucleotide sequence: TGTGCCAGCAGAGAGGGGACAGGGAAGTACGAGCAGTACTTC.

The chain recombines TRBV7-9 with TRBJ1-1, with D tentatively TRBD1 (5 bases). Germline-derived CDR1 and CDR2 are SEHNR and FQNEAQ (reference sequence). Trimming took 4 bases from V and 0 from J, leaving 12 bases between them. The length of the CDR3 is 15 residues. The CDR3 nucleotides are TGTGCCAGCAGCTCACGGGCAGGGATGAACACTGAAGCTTTCTTT. This encodes CASSSRAGMNTEAFF.

The chain is built from TRBV7-2 and TRBJ2-3; no clear D. Germline V lookup: CDR1 SGHTA, CDR2 FQGNSA. The germline V and J ends were trimmed by 2 bases and 3 bases, with 12 bases remaining between them. This CDR3 is 15 amino acids long. The CDR3 DNA sequence: TGTGCCAGCAGCTTATCCTTTCGGAGAACAGATACGCAGTATTTT. Its translation: CASSLSFRRTDTQYF.

V and J are TRBV28 and TRBJ2-5; 10 bases map to TRBD2. V was pared by 3 bases and J by 5 bases, with 12 bases of the junction left unmatched. The germline V gene has CDR1 MDHEN and CDR2 SYDVKM. This CDR3 is built from 17 residues. This CDR3 is CASSFTPSGGAGETQYF. The CDR3 DNA reads as TGTGCCAGCAGTTTTACCCCGAGCGGGGGGGCCGGGGAGACCCAGTACTTC.

As DNA, the CDR3 is TGTGCCAGCAGGTCGACAGGGGCCCCCGGGGAGCTGTTTTTT. It translates to CASRSTGAPGELFF. The genes are TRBV2 and TRBJ2-2; 8 nucleotides align to TRBD1. V was clipped by 6 bases and J by 6 bases; unmatched bases: 6. The CDR3 length is 14 residues. CDR1 and CDR2 (germline): SNHLY, FYNNEI.

V usage is TRBV9 and J usage is TRBJ2-5; TRBD1 matches at 8 bases. The V gene's germline CDR1 is SGDLS and CDR2 YYNGEE. This CDR3 has 15 residues. Trimming cost V 2 bases and J 2 bases; bases outside gene matches: 5. This CDR3 is CASSVLGQGQETQYF. DNA of the CDR3: TGTGCCAGCAGCGTTCTAGGACAGGGACAAGAGACCCAGTACTTC.

The gene calls are TRBV7-2 and TRBJ2-5; 8 nucleotides agree with TRBD2. Per the germline V gene, CDR1 is SGHTA and CDR2 is FQGNSA. The V gene end was trimmed by 8 bases and the J gene end by 4 bases; junction bases not matched to a gene: 9. This CDR3 is 14 amino acids long. In DNA form, the CDR3 reads TGTGCCAGCGGGCTCGGGAGGGTAGGAGAGACCCAGTACTTC. Protein: CASGLGRVGETQYF.

The sample holds one count of this clone. The V call is TRBV27, the J call TRBJ1-3, with 8 bases lining up with TRBD1. This CDR3 has 19 amino acids. Germline V gives CDR1 MNHEY, CDR2 SMNVEV (reference sequence). V dropped 5 bases and J dropped 1; count of bases not matched to a gene: 16. The CDR3 sequence: CASSRQGPGYPGSGNTIYF. CDR3 sequence (DNA): TGTGCCAGCAGTAGACAGGGGCCGGGGTACCCAGGGTCTGGAAACACCATATATTTT.

This chain links TRBV14 with TRBJ1-2; TRBD1 matches 10 bases. There are 15 residues in the CDR3. In germline, CDR1 is SGHDN, CDR2 FVKESK. Unmatched junction bases numbered 6, after V lost 0 bases and J lost 8 bases. The CDR3 loop reads CASSQELDRGEGYTF. The CDR3 DNA follows: TGTGCCAGCAGCCAAGAGTTGGACAGGGGGGAGGGCTACACCTTC.

This chain links TRBV29-1 with TRBJ2-5; the D gene is possibly TRBD2 (5 bases). Trimming stripped 8 bases from V and 4 bases from J, with 14 bases between. The CDR3 runs 12 residues. The germline gives CDR1 SQVTM, CDR2 ANQGSEA. CDR3 sequence: CSPRVAGETQYF. The CDR3, as DNA: TGCAGCCCGCGGGTTGCGGGAGAGACCCAGTACTTC.

V and J are TRBV7-8 and TRBJ2-7; tentative D call: TRBD2 (6 bases). Germline V lookup: CDR1 SGHVS, CDR2 FQNEAQ. Trimming took 1 base from V and 2 from J, leaving 12 bases between them. The CDR3 has 15 residues. CDR3 sequence reads: CASSLVRELAYEQYF. The CDR3 DNA is TGTGCCAGCAGCTTAGTTCGGGAGTTAGCCTACGAGCAGTACTTC.

This chain joins TRBV9 and TRBJ2-5; 11 bases fit TRBD2. Germline-derived CDR1 and CDR2 are SGDLS and YYNGEE. The CDR3 runs 18 residues. The J segment lost 0 bases and the V segment lost 0 bases, leaving 7 bases of the junction unmatched. The CDR3 DNA follows: TGTGCCAGCAGCGTAGGGGTTAGCGGGGGGGCCTACCAAGAGACCCAGTACTTC. Its translation is CASSVGVSGGAYQETQYF.

The chain has TRBV21-1 and TRBJ2-2; the DNA was not compared with TRBD2, the D call given in the table. TRBV21-1 is assigned pseudogene status. This CDR3 comprises 19 residues. CDR3 sequence: CASSKVSSGRLVGTGELFF. The CDR3 DNA follows: TGTGCCAGCAGCAAAGTATCTAGCGGGAGACTAGTAGGCACCGGGGAGCTGTTTTTT.

This chain links TRBV5-6 with TRBJ2-1; 9 positions agree with TRBD2. The CDR3 length is 14 residues. The junction had 4 bases not matched to a gene; V was cut back by 4 bases and J by 5 bases. The V gene's germline CDR1 is SGHDT and CDR2 YYEEEE. CDR3 in amino acids: CASSAGGQNNEQFF. DNA for the CDR3: TGTGCCAGCAGCGCGGGGGGGCAGAACAATGAGCAGTTCTTC.

The DNA for the CDR3 is TGCGCCAGCAGCCAAGATGCGGTTAGACTAGCGGGGTGGAATGAGCAGTTCTTC. Residues: CASSQDAVRLAGWNEQFF. This sequence joins TRBV4-3 and TRBJ2-1; 11 bases line up with TRBD2. Germline CDR1 is LGHNA and CDR2 is YSLEER. V gave up 0 bases and J gave up 7 bases; unmatched junction bases: 11. There are 18 residues in the CDR3.

This chain connects TRBV5-4 to TRBJ1-2; D possibly corresponds to TRBD1 (5 bases). This CDR3 contains 14 residues. Germline values: CDR1 SGHNT, CDR2 YYREEE (reference sequence). Between the trimmed V and J ends, which lost 6 bases and 4 bases, there was a span of 16 bases. The CDR3 DNA reads TGTGCCAGCAACAGAGATCAGGGTACCTATGGCTACACCTTC. Its translation is CASNRDQGTYGYTF. Drawing the rest from reference TRBV5-4 and TRBJ1-2, the complete variable domain is ETGVTQSPTHLIKTRGQQVTLRCSSQSGHNTVSWYQQALGQGPQFIFQYYREEENGRGNFPPRFSGLQFPNYSSELNVNALELDDSALYLCASNRDQGTYGYTFGSGTRLTVV.

This chain uses TRBV7-9 with TRBJ2-7; D may be TRBD2 (5 bases). Trimming left V 5 bases short and J 0 bases short, with 8 bases between. CDR3 size: 13 residues. CDR1 is SEHNR and CDR2 is FQNEAQ in the germline V gene (reference sequence). The CDR3 spells CASSPAGSYEQYF. DNA of the CDR3: TGTGCCAGCAGCCCCGCGGGCTCCTACGAGCAGTACTTC.

The rearrangement links TRBV4-3 to TRBJ2-3; D remains unclear. Looked up from germline, CDR1 is LGHNA and CDR2 is YSLEER. The CDR3 consists of 14 residues. V was trimmed by 4 bases and J by 0 bases, leaving 8 bases between them. In nucleotides, the CDR3 is TGCGCCAGCAGCCCAACGAGGAGCACAGATACGCAGTATTTT. It translates to CASSPTRSTDTQYF.

The chain employs TRBV11-1 and TRBJ1-1, with TRBD1 as a possible D gene (6 bases). The germline CDR1 and CDR2 sequences are SGHAT and FQDESV (reference sequence). The CDR3 totals 16 residues. Deletions cut 0 bases from V and 3 bases from J, with 14 bases between. The CDR3 loop reads CASSLASGGWDTEAFF. The DNA of the CDR3 is TGTGCCAGCAGCTTAGCATCGGGGGGCTGGGACACTGAAGCTTTCTTT. Drawing the rest from reference TRBV11-1 and TRBJ1-1, the complete variable domain is EAEVAQSPRYKITEKSQAVAFWCDPISGHATLYWYRQILGQGPELLVQFQDESVVDDSQLPKDRFSAERLKGVDSTLKIQPAELGDSAMYLCASSLASGGWDTEAFFGQGTRLTVV.

The chain uses TRBV30 and TRBJ2-7; 8 positions match TRBD2. This CDR3 region has 15 residues. Trimming cost V 4 bases and J 6 bases; bases outside gene matches: 14. CDR1 is GTSNPN, CDR2 SVGIG, per germline (reference sequence). CDR3 coding DNA: TGTGCCTGGACTCAAAAAGGACTAGCTGGGGGCGAGCAGTACTTC. Translated: CAWTQKGLAGGEQYF.

The chain combines TRBV7-2 with TRBJ2-7; possible D gene TRBD2, 5 bases. The CDR3 contains 14 residues. Germline CDR1 is SGHTA and CDR2 is FQGNSA. The V end was cut by 2 bases, the J end by 3 bases, with 11 bases between. CDR3 in amino acids: CASSLLAGNYEQYF. The CDR3 DNA is TGTGCCAGCAGCTTACTAGCTGGGAACTACGAGCAGTACTTC. Looking up the rest from reference TRBV7-2 and TRBJ2-7 gives the full variable domain: GAGVSQSPSNKVTEKGKDVELRCDPISGHTALYWYRQSLGQGLEFLIYFQGNSAPDKSGLPSDRFSAERTGGSVSTLTIQRTQQEDSAVYLCASSLLAGNYEQYFGPGTRLTVT.

This clone was observed once. This chain uses TRBV6-5 with TRBJ2-1; D may be TRBD2 (6 bases). CDR3 length equals 14 residues. From germline, CDR1 is MNHEY and CDR2 SVGAGI. Trimming removed 7 bases from V and 8 bases from J, with 18 bases in between. The DNA for the CDR3 is TGTGCCAGCACCAGACTAGTGATCCCATATGAGCAGTTCTTC. This encodes CASTRLVIPYEQFF.